The rows below give T cell receptor beta chains drawn from one sample of a study of T cell clones after liver transplantation. Sequencing used immunoSEQ multiplex PCR; TCRdb keeps in-frame clones, though not all of them. This table has 72,000 or so clones, 70% to 90% appearing once. Source: CD4+ T cells from blood, taken at the 22-month timepoint. The receptors were sampled from a human patient who received a liver transplant. The graft donor may account for some of the T cells. Each CDR3 is given with its conserved first and last residue. A D gene is named only where the DNA matches it firmly. Clone sizes are given selectively: once, few, many, or a class where the clone is expanded.

d_call,j_call,clone_size,v_call,cdr3_nt,cdr3_aa
NA,TRBJ1-2,NA,TRBV6-5,TGTGCCAGCAGTTACGGGGGTAACTATGGCTACACCTTC,CASSYGGNYGYTF
NA,TRBJ2-1,NA,TRBV14,TGTGCCAGCAGTCCGGGACCATTTTTGGAGCAGTTCTTC,CASSPGPFLEQFF
NA,TRBJ2-7,NA,TRBV30,TGTGCCTGGAGAAGGGGTTCCCACGAGCAGTACTTC,CAWRRGSHEQYF
NA,TRBJ1-2,few,TRBV2,TGTGCCAGCAGTGTTGCGAACTATGGCTACACCTTC,CASSVANYGYTF
TRBD2,TRBJ2-1,NA,TRBV15,TGTGCCACCAGCAGACTACTATTTAGCGGGAGCGGGAACCATGAGCAGTTCTTC,CATSRLLFSGSGNHEQFF
NA,TRBJ1-2,NA,TRBV29-1,TGCAGCGTTGTAGTCACCAGAGTCTATGGCTACACCTTC,CSVVVTRVYGYTF
NA,TRBJ2-3,NA,TRBV7-3,TGTGCCAGCAGCTTAAATCCGGGCGAGGCAGATACGCAGTATTTT,CASSLNPGEADTQYF
NA,TRBJ1-1,NA,TRBV7-2,TGTGCCAGCAGCAGGAGTTTGAAGGTAGAACGAGCTTTCTTT,CASSRSLKVERAFF
TRBD2,TRBJ2-7,NA,TRBV4-3,TGCGCCAGCAGCCAAGATGCGACTAGCGGGAGGGGCGAGCAGTACTTC,CASSQDATSGRGEQYF
NA,TRBJ2-1,NA,TRBV7-3,TGTGCCAGCAGCTTATTTTCGGGGCTGGTCTCCTACAATGAGCAGTTCTTC,CASSLFSGLVSYNEQFF
NA,TRBJ2-1,few,TRBV18,TGTGCCAGCTCGTCCGGGACTCTCAATGAGCAGTTCTTC,CASSSGTLNEQFF
TRBD2,TRBJ2-5,NA,TRBV7-9,TGTGCCAGCAGCCACCGGGCTAGCGGGGCAGAGACCCAGTACTTC,CASSHRASGAETQYF
NA,TRBJ1-5,few,TRBV7-2,TGTGCCAGCAGCCACGACAATCAGCCCCAGCATTTT,CASSHDNQPQHF
NA,TRBJ1-4,NA,TRBV6-5,TGTGCCAGCAGTTACTCTCGGGGGGGGCAGGAAAAACTGTTTTTT,CASSYSRGGQEKLFF
TRBD2,TRBJ2-1,NA,TRBV4-3,TGCGCCAGCAGCCAAGATCGACTAGCGGGGGGCAATGAGCAGTTCTTC,CASSQDRLAGGNEQFF
NA,TRBJ2-5,once,TRBV30,TGTGCCTGGAGTGGACTGCTAAAAGAGACCCAGTACTTC,CAWSGLLKETQYF
NA,TRBJ1-5,NA,TRBV18,TGTGCCAGCTCGCGTTCGGGGGGAGCGGATAGCAATCAGCCCCAGCATTTT,CASSRSGGADSNQPQHF
NA,TRBJ1-1,once,TRBV4-3,TGCGCCAGCAGCCAGGGAGAGGGACACCTAGGAAACACTGAAGCTTTCTTT,CASSQGEGHLGNTEAFF
NA,TRBJ2-5,NA,TRBV7-9,TGTGCCAGCAGCTTAGACAACAGGGAGGAGACCCAGTACTTC,CASSLDNREETQYF
NA,TRBJ2-7,NA,TRBV5-6,TGTGCCAGCAGCTTTAGGACAGTTAAGTACGAGCAGTACTTC,CASSFRTVKYEQYF
NA,TRBJ2-1,once,TRBV11-2,TGTGCCAGCAGCTCCGAGGTGGACAGCTTCGATGAGCAGTTCTTC,CASSSEVDSFDEQFF
NA,TRBJ2-3,NA,TRBV4-2,TGTGCCAGCAGCCAAGATGGGGACCTACGGGGCACAGATACGCAGTATTTT,CASSQDGDLRGTDTQYF
NA,TRBJ1-3,NA,TRBV6-1,TGTGCCAGCAGTGGGACGATTGGAAACACCATATATTTT,CASSGTIGNTIYF
NA,TRBJ1-5,few,TRBV5-1,TGCGCCAGCAGCTTGGTTCCCGGGGGCAATCAGCCCCAGCATTTT,CASSLVPGGNQPQHF
NA,TRBJ1-1,NA,TRBV19,TGTGCCAGTAGTACACGACTGAACACTGAAGCTTTCTTT,CASSTRLNTEAFF
TRBD2,TRBJ2-2,NA,TRBV4-1,TGCGCCAGCAGCCGCGGGGGAGCGGGAAACACCGGGGAGCTGTTTTTT,CASSRGGAGNTGELFF
TRBD1,TRBJ2-2,NA,TRBV11-2,TGTGCCAGCAGCTTGACAGGGGGCGATGGGACCGGGGAGCTGTTTTTT,CASSLTGGDGTGELFF
NA,TRBJ1-2,NA,TRBV5-1,TGCGCCAGCAGCAGAGGGGAGGGCCAGATTCCTCCCCACAACACCTTC,CASSRGEGQIPPHNTF
NA,TRBJ2-3,NA,TRBV28,TGTGCCAGCAGTTTCTTAACTTCGGATACGCAGTATTTT,CASSFLTSDTQYF
NA,TRBJ1-4,once,TRBV6-5,TGTGCCAGCAGTTACGCCGGCGCAACTAATGAAAAACTGTTTTTT,CASSYAGATNEKLFF
NA,TRBJ2-7,NA,TRBV27,TGTGCCAGCAGTTTAGGACTTTCCTACGAGCAGTACTTC,CASSLGLSYEQYF
NA,TRBJ2-7,NA,TRBV5-1,TGCGCCAGCAGCTTGGGGCAGGGTATCTACGAGCAGTACTTC,CASSLGQGIYEQYF
TRBD2,TRBJ2-1,NA,TRBV7-2,TGTGCCAGCAGTCTAGCGGGGGGGCCAGATGAGCAGTTCTTC,CASSLAGGPDEQFF
NA,TRBJ2-7,NA,TRBV2,TGTGCCAGCAGCGCATTGATGGACAGCGACTCCTACGAGCAGTACTTC,CASSALMDSDSYEQYF
TRBD1,TRBJ2-7,NA,TRBV11-1,TGTGCCAGCAGCTCCCACAAGGCTGGACAGGACTCCTACGAGCAGTACTTC,CASSSHKAGQDSYEQYF
TRBD1,TRBJ1-1,once,TRBV29-1,TGCAGCGTCTTAAGACCAGGGGGGACTGAAGCTTTCTTT,CSVLRPGGTEAFF
NA,TRBJ1-2,once,TRBV19,TGTGCCAGTACTGGGACGGGGGGCTATGGCTACACCTTC,CASTGTGGYGYTF
NA,TRBJ2-5,few,TRBV7-6,TGTGCCAGCAGCTTATCAGGGGAAGAGACCCAGTACTTC,CASSLSGEETQYF
NA,TRBJ2-7,NA,TRBV6-6,TGTGCCACCCGAGCCCTTGACTCCTACGAGCAGTACTTC,CATRALDSYEQYF
NA,TRBJ2-1,NA,TRBV7-9,TGTGCCAGCAGCTTTAGTTTACGTGGGAAGTATGAGCAGTTCTTC,CASSFSLRGKYEQFF